This T cell receptor (beta chain) was captured in a study of blood T cells in healthy people across ages. Next came a second PCR, run for about 7 to 12 cycles, which used a sample-barcoded 5' primer along with a J-beta primer mix. MiXCR, run by TCRdb on the 5' RACE reads, gives a single entry per CDR3 protein. The table has about 720,000 distinct CDR3 sequences, about a fifth seen once. Trimming cost V 2 bases and J 8 bases, with 15 bases left between them. There are 15 residues in the CDR3. CDR1 SGHAT and CDR2 FQNNGV come from the germline V gene. Isolation yielded PBMCs, at least 6.5 million per sample, in every case.

This chain connects TRBV11-2 to TRBJ1-4; D perhaps matches TRBD1 (6 bases). The sequence came from a man aged 70 or older in good health. The sequencing input was blood. CDR3: CASSLLGTRDEKLFF. CDR3 sequence (DNA): TGTGCCAGCAGCTTACTGGGGACAAGGGACGAAAAACTGTTTTTT.